This T cell receptor beta chain appears in the sequencing data of a study of T cells after yellow fever vaccination. Study-level information: Low-cell-number fractions were prepared with SMART-Seq v4 Ultra Low Input.

One entry per CDR3 protein, called by TCRdb with MiXCR from the 5' RACE reads. Among 150,000 to 200,000 distinct CDR3 sequences listed, about 6.2% were seen once. On this clonotype: Its matching antigen is unknown.

General observations from the study: Only a minor proportion of clonotypes was detected across both CD4 and CD8 compartments. Bulk-population clonotypes that are abundant could appear as contaminants in FACS-sorted repertoires. Most clones from primary vaccination resurfaced after the booster (about 95% CD4, over 85% CD8).

CDR1 MGHRA and CDR2 YSYEKL come from the germline V gene. CDR3 length equals 17 residues. V shed 4 bases, J shed 0 bases, and the junction held 6 bases outside the gene matches. The rearrangement uses TRBV4-1 and TRBJ2-2; 9 bases map to TRBD2. The receptor comes from a man between 18 and 35 years old who received the YFV17D yellow fever vaccine. Source: CD4+ T cells sorted from PBMCs, taken on the day of the first yellow fever vaccination. CDR3 DNA sequence: TGCGCCAGCAGCCGCGGGCTAGCGGGGCCGAACACCGGGGAGCTGTTTTTT. It specifies CASSRGLAGPNTGELFF.